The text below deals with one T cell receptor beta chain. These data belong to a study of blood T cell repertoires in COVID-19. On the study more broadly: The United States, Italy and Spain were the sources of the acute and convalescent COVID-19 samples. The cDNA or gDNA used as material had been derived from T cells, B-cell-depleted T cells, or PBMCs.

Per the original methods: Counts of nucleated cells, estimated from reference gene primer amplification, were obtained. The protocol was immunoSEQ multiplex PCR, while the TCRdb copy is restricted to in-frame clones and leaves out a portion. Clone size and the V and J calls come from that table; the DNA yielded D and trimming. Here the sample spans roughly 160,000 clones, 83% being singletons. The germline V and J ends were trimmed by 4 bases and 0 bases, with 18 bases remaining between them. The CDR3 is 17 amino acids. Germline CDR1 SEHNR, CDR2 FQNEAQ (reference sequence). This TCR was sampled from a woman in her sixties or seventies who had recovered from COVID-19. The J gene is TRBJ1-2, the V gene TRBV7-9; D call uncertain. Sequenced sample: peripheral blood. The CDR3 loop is CASSSPPPREPNYGYTF. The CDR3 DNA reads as TGTGCCAGCAGCTCCCCTCCACCCCGGGAGCCTAACTATGGCTACACCTTC.